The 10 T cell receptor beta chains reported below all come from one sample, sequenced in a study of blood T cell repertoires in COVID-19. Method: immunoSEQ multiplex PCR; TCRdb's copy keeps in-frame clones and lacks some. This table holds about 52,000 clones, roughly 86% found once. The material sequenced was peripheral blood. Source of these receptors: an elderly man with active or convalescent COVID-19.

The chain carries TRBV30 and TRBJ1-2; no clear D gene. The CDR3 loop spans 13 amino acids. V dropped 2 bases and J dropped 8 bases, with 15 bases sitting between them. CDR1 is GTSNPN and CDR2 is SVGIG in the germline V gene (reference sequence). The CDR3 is CAWSPTAGRGYTF. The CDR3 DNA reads TGTGCCTGGAGTCCAACAGCCGGGAGAGGCTACACCTTC.

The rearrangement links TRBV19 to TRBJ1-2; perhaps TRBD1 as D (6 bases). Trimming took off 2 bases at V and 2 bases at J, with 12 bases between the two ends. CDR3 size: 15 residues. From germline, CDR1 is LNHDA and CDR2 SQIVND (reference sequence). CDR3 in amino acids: CASSIRYRANYGYTF. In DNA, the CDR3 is TGTGCCAGTAGTATAAGGTACAGGGCAAACTATGGCTACACCTTC.

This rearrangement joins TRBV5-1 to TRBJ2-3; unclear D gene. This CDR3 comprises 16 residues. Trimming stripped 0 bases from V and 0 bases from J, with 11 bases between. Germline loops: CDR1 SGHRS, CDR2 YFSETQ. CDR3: CASSLALLRSTDTQYF. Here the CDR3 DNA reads TGCGCCAGCAGCTTGGCCTTACTCCGAAGCACAGATACGCAGTATTTT. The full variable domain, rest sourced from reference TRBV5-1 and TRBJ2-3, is KAGVTQTPRYLIKTRGQQVTLSCSPISGHRSVSWYQQTPGQGLQFLFEYFSETQRNKGNFPGRFSGRQFSNSRSEMNVSTLELGDSALYLCASSLALLRSTDTQYFGPGTRLTVL.

CDR3 in amino acids: CASSRQGGNSPLHF. The CDR3 region has the DNA TGTGCCAGTAGTCGACAGGGTGGTAATTCACCCCTCCACTTT. This chain connects TRBV19 to TRBJ1-6; TRBD1 agrees at 7 bases. The CDR3 has 14 residues. Germline V gives CDR1 LNHDA, CDR2 SQIVND (reference sequence). V trimming: 5 bases; J trimming: 6 bases; junction bases outside the gene matches: 4. Together with reference TRBV19 and TRBJ1-6, the CDR3 gives the full variable domain: DGGITQSPKYLFRKEGQNVTLSCEQNLNHDAMYWYRQDPGQGLRLIYYSQIVNDFQKGDIAEGYSVSREKKESFPLTVTSAQKNPTAFYLCASSRQGGNSPLHFGNGTRLTVT.

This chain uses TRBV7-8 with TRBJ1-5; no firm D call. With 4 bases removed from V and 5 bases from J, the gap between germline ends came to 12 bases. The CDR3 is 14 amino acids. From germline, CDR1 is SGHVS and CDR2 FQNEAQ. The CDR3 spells CASSSGLRDQPQHF. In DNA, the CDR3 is TGTGCCAGCAGCTCCGGACTCCGGGATCAGCCCCAGCATTTT.

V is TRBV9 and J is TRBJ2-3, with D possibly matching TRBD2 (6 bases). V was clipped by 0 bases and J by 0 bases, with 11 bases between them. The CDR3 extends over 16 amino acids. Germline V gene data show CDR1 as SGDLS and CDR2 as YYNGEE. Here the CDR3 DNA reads TGTGCCAGCAGCGTAGCTGCTAGCGTTAGCACAGATACGCAGTATTTT. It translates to CASSVAASVSTDTQYF.

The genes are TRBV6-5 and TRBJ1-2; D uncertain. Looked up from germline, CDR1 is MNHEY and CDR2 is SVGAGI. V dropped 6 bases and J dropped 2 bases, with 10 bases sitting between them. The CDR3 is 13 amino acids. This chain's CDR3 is CASSGSGNYGYTF. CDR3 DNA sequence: TGTGCCAGCAGCGGTTCAGGCAACTATGGCTACACCTTC.

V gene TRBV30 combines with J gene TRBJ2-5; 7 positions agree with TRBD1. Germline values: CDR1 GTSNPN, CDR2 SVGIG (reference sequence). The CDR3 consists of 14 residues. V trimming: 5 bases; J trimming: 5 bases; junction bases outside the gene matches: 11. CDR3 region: CAWDKQGWGETQYF. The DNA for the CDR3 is TGTGCCTGGGATAAACAGGGGTGGGGGGAGACCCAGTACTTC. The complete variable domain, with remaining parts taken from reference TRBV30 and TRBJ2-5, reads SQTIHQWPATLVQPVGSPLSLECTVEGTSNPNLYWYRQAAGRGLQLLFYSVGIGQISSEVPQNLSASRPQDRQFILSSKKLLLSDSGFYLCAWDKQGWGETQYFGPGTRLLVL.

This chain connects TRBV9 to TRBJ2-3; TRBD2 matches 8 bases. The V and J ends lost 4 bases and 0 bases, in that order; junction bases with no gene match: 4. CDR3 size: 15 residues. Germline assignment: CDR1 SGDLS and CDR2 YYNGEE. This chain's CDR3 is CASSLGGASTDTQYF. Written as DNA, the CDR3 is TGTGCCAGCAGCCTCGGGGGGGCGAGCACAGATACGCAGTATTTT.

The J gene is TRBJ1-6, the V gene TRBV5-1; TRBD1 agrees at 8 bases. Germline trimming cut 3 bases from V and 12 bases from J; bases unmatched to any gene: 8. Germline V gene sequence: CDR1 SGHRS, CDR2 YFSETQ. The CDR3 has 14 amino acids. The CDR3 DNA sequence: TGCGCCAGCAGCTCGACAGGGGATCGTGAACCCCTCCACTTT. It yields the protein CASSSTGDREPLHF.